The rows below give T cell receptor beta chains drawn from one sample of a study of blood T cell repertoires in COVID-19. Here immunoSEQ multiplex PCR was the method, and the copy in TCRdb shows in-frame clones only, minus some. Altogether approximately 150,000 clones are present, around 87% being singletons, with the ten largest covering 11%. Sequencing used PBMCs or T cells enriched from blood (not recorded which). The origin of the receptors is a man in his 60s who had recovered from COVID-19. Both conserved end residues are part of each CDR3. A D gene is named only where the DNA matches it firmly. Clone size is not always given. Where it is, it says once, few, many or a class for expanded clones.

J gene: TRBJ1-4; D gene: .; V gene: TRBV2; clone size: .; CDR3 protein: CASSVNRGGEKLFF; CDR3 DNA: TGTGCCAGCAGCGTAAATAGGGGAGGTGAAAAACTGTTTTTT
J gene: TRBJ1-6; D gene: .; V gene: TRBV2; clone size: .; CDR3 protein: CASRGDRLPLHF; CDR3 DNA: TGTGCCAGCAGAGGAGACAGATTACCCCTCCACTTT
J gene: TRBJ1-5; D gene: .; V gene: TRBV2; clone size: .; CDR3 protein: CASSVGQGSQPQHF; CDR3 DNA: TGTGCCAGCAGTGTTGGTCAGGGGAGTCAGCCCCAGCATTTT
J gene: TRBJ1-5; D gene: .; V gene: TRBV7-8; clone size: .; CDR3 protein: CASCLAGQINQPQHF; CDR3 DNA: TGTGCCAGCTGTCTAGCGGGGCAGATCAATCAGCCCCAGCATTTT
J gene: TRBJ1-5; D gene: .; V gene: TRBV12-3/TRBV12-4; clone size: .; CDR3 protein: CASKRDTGGPQHF; CDR3 DNA: TGTGCCAGCAAAAGGGACACCGGCGGGCCCCAGCATTTT
J gene: TRBJ1-2; D gene: .; V gene: TRBV5-5; clone size: .; CDR3 protein: CASSLTGAGAAGYTF; CDR3 DNA: TGTGCCAGCAGCTTGACTGGGGCAGGGGCGGCTGGCTACACCTTC
J gene: TRBJ2-1; D gene: .; V gene: TRBV18; clone size: .; CDR3 protein: CASSSTSIWSYNEQFF; CDR3 DNA: TGTGCCAGCTCAAGCACTAGCATTTGGTCCTACAATGAGCAGTTCTTC
J gene: TRBJ2-1; D gene: .; V gene: TRBV28; clone size: .; CDR3 protein: CASSFSGNIEQFF; CDR3 DNA: TGTGCCAGCAGTTTTTCAGGAAATATTGAGCAGTTCTTC
J gene: TRBJ2-7; D gene: .; V gene: TRBV23-1; clone size: .; CDR3 protein: CASSQSTSPGEQYF; CDR3 DNA: TGCGCCAGCAGTCAATCGACCTCGCCAGGGGAGCAGTACTTC
J gene: TRBJ2-7; D gene: TRBD2; V gene: TRBV5-4; clone size: .; CDR3 protein: CASSFSGRASEQYF; CDR3 DNA: TGTGCCAGCAGCTTTAGCGGGAGGGCCTCCGAGCAGTACTTC
J gene: TRBJ2-2; D gene: .; V gene: TRBV6-5; clone size: once; CDR3 protein: CASSYSHGGNTGELFF; CDR3 DNA: TGTGCCAGCAGTTACTCTCACGGGGGGAACACCGGGGAGCTGTTTTTT
J gene: TRBJ1-6; D gene: .; V gene: TRBV6-1; clone size: few; CDR3 protein: CASSEDNRANSPLHF; CDR3 DNA: TGTGCCAGCAGTGAAGATAACAGGGCTAATTCACCCCTCCACTTT
J gene: TRBJ1-1; D gene: .; V gene: TRBV6-5; clone size: .; CDR3 protein: CASSPQGTTEAFF; CDR3 DNA: TGTGCCAGCAGTCCTCAGGGGACCACTGAAGCTTTCTTT
J gene: TRBJ1-2; D gene: TRBD1; V gene: TRBV10-2; clone size: .; CDR3 protein: CASGRGTDYGYTF; CDR3 DNA: TGCGCCAGCGGTCGGGGGACAGACTATGGCTACACCTTC
J gene: TRBJ1-5; D gene: TRBD1; V gene: TRBV12-3/TRBV12-4; clone size: .; CDR3 protein: CASSPDRVQPQHF; CDR3 DNA: TGTGCCAGCAGTCCCGACAGGGTCCAGCCCCAGCATTTT
J gene: TRBJ2-7; D gene: .; V gene: TRBV3-1/TRBV3-2; clone size: .; CDR3 protein: CASSQWRRDSYEQYF; CDR3 DNA: TGTGCCAGCAGCCAATGGCGGCGGGACTCCTACGAGCAGTACTTC
J gene: TRBJ2-4; D gene: TRBD1; V gene: TRBV19; clone size: once; CDR3 protein: CASSGTGRVLAKNIQYF; CDR3 DNA: TGTGCCAGTAGCGGGACAGGGAGGGTCTTAGCCAAAAACATTCAGTACTTC
J gene: TRBJ2-2; D gene: .; V gene: TRBV2; clone size: .; CDR3 protein: CASRLDGVGELFF; CDR3 DNA: TGTGCCAGCAGACTAGACGGGGTAGGGGAGCTGTTTTTT
J gene: TRBJ1-5; D gene: TRBD1; V gene: TRBV29-1; clone size: .; CDR3 protein: CSVGGQGSNQPQHF; CDR3 DNA: TGCAGCGTGGGGGGACAGGGAAGCAATCAGCCCCAGCATTTT
J gene: TRBJ2-1; D gene: TRBD2; V gene: TRBV9; clone size: .; CDR3 protein: CASSTRLAGEREQFF; CDR3 DNA: TGTGCCAGCAGCACCCGACTAGCGGGAGAACGTGAGCAGTTCTTC
J gene: TRBJ1-1; D gene: .; V gene: TRBV29-1; clone size: .; CDR3 protein: CSVLIANTEAFF; CDR3 DNA: TGCAGCGTTTTGATAGCTAACACTGAAGCTTTCTTT
J gene: TRBJ1-1; D gene: .; V gene: TRBV2; clone size: .; CDR3 protein: CASSVGALGAFF; CDR3 DNA: TGTGCCAGCAGTGTGGGGGCCCTAGGGGCTTTCTTT
J gene: TRBJ1-2; D gene: .; V gene: TRBV28; clone size: .; CDR3 protein: CASSPTRGIYGYTF; CDR3 DNA: TGTGCCAGCAGTCCCACCCGGGGGATATATGGCTACACCTTC
J gene: TRBJ1-1; D gene: TRBD1; V gene: TRBV19; clone size: .; CDR3 protein: CASSVSGQMNTEAFF; CDR3 DNA: TGTGCCAGTAGTGTGTCGGGACAGATGAACACTGAAGCTTTCTTT
J gene: TRBJ1-2; D gene: .; V gene: TRBV3-1/TRBV3-2; clone size: .; CDR3 protein: CASSQTDYGYTF; CDR3 DNA: TGTGCCAGCAGCCAGACTGACTATGGCTACACCTTC
J gene: TRBJ1-2; D gene: .; V gene: TRBV3-1/TRBV3-2; clone size: .; CDR3 protein: CASSQAGNYGYTF; CDR3 DNA: TGTGCCAGCAGCCAAGCAGGGAACTATGGCTACACCTTC
J gene: TRBJ2-7; D gene: TRBD1; V gene: TRBV28; clone size: .; CDR3 protein: CASSSRTGHAPEQYF; CDR3 DNA: TGTGCCAGCAGTAGTAGGACAGGCCATGCTCCCGAGCAGTACTTC
J gene: TRBJ1-5; D gene: .; V gene: TRBV2; clone size: .; CDR3 protein: CASGAQSNQPQHF; CDR3 DNA: TGTGCCAGCGGGGCGCAGAGCAATCAGCCCCAGCATTTT
J gene: TRBJ1-1; D gene: .; V gene: TRBV5-5; clone size: .; CDR3 protein: CASSTGTLNTEAFF; CDR3 DNA: TGTGCCAGCAGTACAGGGACATTGAACACTGAAGCTTTCTTT